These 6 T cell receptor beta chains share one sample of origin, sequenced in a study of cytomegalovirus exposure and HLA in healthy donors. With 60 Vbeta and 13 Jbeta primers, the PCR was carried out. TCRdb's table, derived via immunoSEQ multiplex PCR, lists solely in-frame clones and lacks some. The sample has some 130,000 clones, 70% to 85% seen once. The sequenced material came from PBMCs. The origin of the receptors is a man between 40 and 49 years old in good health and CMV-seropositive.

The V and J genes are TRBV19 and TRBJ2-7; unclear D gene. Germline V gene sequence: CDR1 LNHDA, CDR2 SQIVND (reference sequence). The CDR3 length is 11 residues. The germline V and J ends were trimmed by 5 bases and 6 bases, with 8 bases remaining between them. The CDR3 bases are TGTGCCAGTAGTGAGAAATTCGAGCAGTACTTC. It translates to CASSEKFEQYF. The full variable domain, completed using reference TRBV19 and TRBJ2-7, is DGGITQSPKYLFRKEGQNVTLSCEQNLNHDAMYWYRQDPGQGLRLIYYSQIVNDFQKGDIAEGYSVSREKKESFPLTVTSAQKNPTAFYLCASSEKFEQYFGPGTRLTVT.

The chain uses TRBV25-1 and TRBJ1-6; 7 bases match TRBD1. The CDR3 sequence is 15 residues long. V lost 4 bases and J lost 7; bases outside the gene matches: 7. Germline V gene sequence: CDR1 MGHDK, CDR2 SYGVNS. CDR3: CASSASTGNNSPLHF. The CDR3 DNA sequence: TGTGCCAGCAGTGCTTCGACAGGGAACAATTCACCCCTCCACTTT.

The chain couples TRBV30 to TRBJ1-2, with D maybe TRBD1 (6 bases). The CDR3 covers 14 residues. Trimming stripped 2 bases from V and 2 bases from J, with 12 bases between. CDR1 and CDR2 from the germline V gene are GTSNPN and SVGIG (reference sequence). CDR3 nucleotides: TGTGCCTGGAGTTGGACAGCGCCGAACTATGGCTACACCTTC. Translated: CAWSWTAPNYGYTF.

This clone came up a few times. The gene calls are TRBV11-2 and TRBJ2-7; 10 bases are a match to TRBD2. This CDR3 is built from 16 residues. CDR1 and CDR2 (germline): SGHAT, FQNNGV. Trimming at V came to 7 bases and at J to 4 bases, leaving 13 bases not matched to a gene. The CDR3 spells CASTPSGLAGEYEQYF. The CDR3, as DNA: TGTGCCAGCACCCCGTCCGGGCTAGCGGGAGAATACGAGCAGTACTTC.

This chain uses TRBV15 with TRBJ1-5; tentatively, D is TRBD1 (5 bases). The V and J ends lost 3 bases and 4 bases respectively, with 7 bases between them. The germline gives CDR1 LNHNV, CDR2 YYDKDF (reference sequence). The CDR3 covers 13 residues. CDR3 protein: CATSSDSNQPQHF. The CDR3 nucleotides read TGTGCCACCAGCAGTGACAGTAATCAGCCCCAGCATTTT.

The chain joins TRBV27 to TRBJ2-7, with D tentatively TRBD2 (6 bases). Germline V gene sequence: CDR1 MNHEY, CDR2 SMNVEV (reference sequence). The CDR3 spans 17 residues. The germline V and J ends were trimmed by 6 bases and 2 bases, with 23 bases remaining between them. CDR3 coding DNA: TGTGCCAGCAGCACCGGAGTAGTGGGAGGTTCCACCTACGAGCAGTACTTC. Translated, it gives CASSTGVVGGSTYEQYF.